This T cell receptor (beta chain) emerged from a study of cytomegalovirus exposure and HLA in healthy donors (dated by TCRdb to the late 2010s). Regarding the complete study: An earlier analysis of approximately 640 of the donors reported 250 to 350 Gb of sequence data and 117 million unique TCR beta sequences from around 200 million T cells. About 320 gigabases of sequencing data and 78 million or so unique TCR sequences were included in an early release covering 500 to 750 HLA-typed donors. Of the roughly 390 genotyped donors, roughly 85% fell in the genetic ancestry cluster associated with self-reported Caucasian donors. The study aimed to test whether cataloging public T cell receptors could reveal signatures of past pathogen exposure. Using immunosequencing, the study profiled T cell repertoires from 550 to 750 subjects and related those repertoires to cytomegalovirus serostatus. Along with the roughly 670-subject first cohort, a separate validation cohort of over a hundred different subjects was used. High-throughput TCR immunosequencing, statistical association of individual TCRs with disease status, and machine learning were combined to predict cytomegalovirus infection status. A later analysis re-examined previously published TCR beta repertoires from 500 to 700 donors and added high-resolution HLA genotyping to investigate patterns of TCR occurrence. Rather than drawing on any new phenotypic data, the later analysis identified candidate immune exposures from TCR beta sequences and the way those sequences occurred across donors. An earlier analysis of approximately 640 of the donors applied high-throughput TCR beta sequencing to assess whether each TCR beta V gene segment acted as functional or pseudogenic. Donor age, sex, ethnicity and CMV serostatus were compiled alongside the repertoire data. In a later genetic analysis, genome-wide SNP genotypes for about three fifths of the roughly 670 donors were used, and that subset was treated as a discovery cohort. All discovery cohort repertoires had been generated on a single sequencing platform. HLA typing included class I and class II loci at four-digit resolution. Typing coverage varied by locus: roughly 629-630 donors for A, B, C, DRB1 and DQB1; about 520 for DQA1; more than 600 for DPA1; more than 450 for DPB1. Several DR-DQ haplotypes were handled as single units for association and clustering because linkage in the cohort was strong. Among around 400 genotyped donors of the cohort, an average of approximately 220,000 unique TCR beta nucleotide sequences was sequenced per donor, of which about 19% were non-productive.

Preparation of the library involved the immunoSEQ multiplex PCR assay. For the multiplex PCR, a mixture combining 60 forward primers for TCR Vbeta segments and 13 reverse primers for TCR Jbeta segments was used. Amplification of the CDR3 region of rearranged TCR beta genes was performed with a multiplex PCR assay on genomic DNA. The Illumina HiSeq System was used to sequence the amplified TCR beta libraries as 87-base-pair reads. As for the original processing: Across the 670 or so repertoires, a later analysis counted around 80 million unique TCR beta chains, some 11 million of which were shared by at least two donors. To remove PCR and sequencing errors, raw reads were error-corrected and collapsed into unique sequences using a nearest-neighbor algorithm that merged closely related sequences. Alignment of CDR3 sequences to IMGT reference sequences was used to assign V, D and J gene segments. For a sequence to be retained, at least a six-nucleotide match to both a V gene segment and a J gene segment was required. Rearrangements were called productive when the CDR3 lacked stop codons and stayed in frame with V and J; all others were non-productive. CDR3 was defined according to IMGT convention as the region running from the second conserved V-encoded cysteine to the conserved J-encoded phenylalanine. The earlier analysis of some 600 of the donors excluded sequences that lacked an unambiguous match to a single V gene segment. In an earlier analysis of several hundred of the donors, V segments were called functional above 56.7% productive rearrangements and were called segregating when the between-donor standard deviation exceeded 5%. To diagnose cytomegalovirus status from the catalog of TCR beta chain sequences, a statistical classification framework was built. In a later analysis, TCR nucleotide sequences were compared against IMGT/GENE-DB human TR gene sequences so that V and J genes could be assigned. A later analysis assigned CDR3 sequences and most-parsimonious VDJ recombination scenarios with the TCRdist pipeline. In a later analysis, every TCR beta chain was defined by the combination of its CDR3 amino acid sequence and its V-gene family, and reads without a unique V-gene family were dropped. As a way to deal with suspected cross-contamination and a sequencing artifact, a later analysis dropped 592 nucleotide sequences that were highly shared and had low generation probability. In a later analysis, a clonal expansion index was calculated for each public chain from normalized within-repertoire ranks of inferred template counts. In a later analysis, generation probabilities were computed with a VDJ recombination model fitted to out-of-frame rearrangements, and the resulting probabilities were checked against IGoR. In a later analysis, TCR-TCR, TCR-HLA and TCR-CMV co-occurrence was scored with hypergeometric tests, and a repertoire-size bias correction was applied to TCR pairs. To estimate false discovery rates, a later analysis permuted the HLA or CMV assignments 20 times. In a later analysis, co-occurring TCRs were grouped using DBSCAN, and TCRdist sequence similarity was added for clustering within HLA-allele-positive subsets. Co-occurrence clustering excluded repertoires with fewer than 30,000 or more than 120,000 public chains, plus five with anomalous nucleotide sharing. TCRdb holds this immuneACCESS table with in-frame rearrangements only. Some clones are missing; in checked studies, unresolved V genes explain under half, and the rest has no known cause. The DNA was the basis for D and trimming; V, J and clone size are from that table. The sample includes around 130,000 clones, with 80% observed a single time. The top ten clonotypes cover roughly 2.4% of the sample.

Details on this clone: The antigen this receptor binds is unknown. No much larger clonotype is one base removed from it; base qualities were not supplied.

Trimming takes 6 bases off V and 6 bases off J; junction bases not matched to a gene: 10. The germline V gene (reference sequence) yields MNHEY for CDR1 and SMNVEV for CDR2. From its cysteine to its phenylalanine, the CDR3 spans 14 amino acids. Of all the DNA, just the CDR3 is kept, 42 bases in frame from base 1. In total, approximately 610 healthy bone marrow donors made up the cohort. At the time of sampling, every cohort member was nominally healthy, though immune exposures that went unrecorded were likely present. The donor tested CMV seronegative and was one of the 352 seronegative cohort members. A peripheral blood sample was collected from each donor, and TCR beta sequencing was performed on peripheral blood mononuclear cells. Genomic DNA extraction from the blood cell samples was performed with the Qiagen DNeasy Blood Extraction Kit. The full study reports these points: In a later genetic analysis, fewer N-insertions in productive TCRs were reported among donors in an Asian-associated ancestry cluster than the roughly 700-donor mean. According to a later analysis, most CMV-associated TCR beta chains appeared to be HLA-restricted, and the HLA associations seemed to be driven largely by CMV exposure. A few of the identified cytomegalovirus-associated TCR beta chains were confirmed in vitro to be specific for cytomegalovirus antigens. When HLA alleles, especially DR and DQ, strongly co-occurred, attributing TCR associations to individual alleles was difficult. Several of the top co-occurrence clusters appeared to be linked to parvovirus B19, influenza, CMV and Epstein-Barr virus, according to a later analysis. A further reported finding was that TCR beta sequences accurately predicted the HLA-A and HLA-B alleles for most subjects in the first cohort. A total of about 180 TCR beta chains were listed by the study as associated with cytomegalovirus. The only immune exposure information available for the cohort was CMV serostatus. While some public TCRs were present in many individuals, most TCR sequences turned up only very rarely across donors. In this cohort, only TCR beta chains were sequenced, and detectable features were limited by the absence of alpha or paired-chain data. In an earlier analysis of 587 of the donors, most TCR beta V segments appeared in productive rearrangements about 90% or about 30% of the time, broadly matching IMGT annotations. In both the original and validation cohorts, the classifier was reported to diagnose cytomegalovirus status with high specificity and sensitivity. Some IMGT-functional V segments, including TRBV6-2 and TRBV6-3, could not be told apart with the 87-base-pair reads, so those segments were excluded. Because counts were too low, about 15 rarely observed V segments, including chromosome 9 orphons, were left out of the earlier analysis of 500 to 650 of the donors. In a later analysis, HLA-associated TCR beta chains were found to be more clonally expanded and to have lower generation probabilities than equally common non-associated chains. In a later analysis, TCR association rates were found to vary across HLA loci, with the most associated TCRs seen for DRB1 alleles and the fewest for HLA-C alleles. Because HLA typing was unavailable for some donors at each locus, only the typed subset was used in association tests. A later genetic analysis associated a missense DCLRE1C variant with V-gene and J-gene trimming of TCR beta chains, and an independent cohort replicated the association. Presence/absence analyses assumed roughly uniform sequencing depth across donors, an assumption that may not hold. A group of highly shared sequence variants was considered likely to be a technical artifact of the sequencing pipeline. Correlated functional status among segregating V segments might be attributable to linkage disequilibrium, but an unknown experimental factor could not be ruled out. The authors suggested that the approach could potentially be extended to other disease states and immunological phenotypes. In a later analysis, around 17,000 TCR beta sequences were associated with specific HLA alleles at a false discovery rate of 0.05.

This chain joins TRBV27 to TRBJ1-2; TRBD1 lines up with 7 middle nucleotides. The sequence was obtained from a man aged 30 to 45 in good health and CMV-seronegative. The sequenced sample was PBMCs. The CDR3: CASSPIGQVDGYTF. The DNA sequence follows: TGTGCCAGCAGCCCTATCGGACAGGTAGATGGCTACACCTTC.